Below are 21 T cell receptor beta chains sequenced from a single sample in a study of vaccination effects on CD4 cells after COVID-19 (dated by TCRdb to between 2022 and 2023). In the ViraFEST assay, PBMC were stimulated with viral peptide pools, and TCR sequencing was then used to find antigen-specific CD4+ T cell clonotypes based on their expansion. After 10 to 11 days of culture, CD4+ T cells were isolated with the EasySep CD4+ T cell isolation kit. Healthy vaccine recipients had no prior SARS-CoV-2 infection, confirmed by negative nucleocapsid antibodies before and after vaccination. Receptors were amplified or captured by the immunoSEQ multiplex PCR assay. TCRdb retrieved this table from immuneACCESS and kept in-frame rearrangements only. Not all clones are present; in checked studies, unresolved V genes account for under half, and no reason is known for the remainder. The sample yields 20,000 to 25,000 clones; around 76% were counted once. Of the sample, 8.5% to 10% falls within the top ten clones.

Their cognate antigens are unknown. Source: CD4+ T cells from PBMCs cultured with HCoV-NL63 spike peptides, taken before COVID-19 vaccination. In the paper's terms, the cell subset or site label means: HCoV-NL63 spike overlapping peptide pool stimulation. The source of these receptors is a human donor who received a COVID-19 vaccine.

The chain recombines TRBV2 with TRBJ2-7; TRBD2 is a possible D gene (6 bases). Germline loops: CDR1 SNHLY, CDR2 FYNNEI. This CDR3 region has 14 residues. Deletions cut 5 bases from V and 4 bases from J, with 15 bases between. The CDR3 sequence is CASSNRGNPYEQYF. The CDR3 nucleotides read TGTGCCAGCAGTAACCGCGGGAACCCGTACGAGCAGTACTTC.

The chain is built from TRBV4-2 and TRBJ1-3, with D uncertain. CDR1 and CDR2 from the germline V gene are LGHNA and YNFKEQ. The CDR3 spans 17 residues. V was trimmed by 5 bases and J by 0 bases, leaving 17 bases between them. This CDR3 is CASSISIRGGSGNTIYF. CDR3 coding DNA: TGTGCCAGCAGCATATCCATTCGAGGAGGCTCTGGAAACACCATATATTTT.

The V call is TRBV7-9, the J call TRBJ1-4; no clear D gene. The germline V gene has CDR1 SEHNR and CDR2 FQNEAQ (reference sequence). The CDR3 is 16 amino acids. V gave up 5 bases and J gave up 5 bases, with 18 bases separating them. CDR3 protein: CASSPDGILGNEKLFF. For the CDR3, the DNA is TGTGCCAGCAGCCCGGACGGGATCCTTGGGAATGAAAAACTGTTTTTT.

The chain uses TRBV19 and TRBJ1-5, with TRBD1 as a possible D gene (5 bases). The V gene's germline CDR1 is LNHDA and CDR2 SQIVND (reference sequence). This CDR3 region has 16 residues. Between the trimmed V and J ends, which lost 4 bases and 0 bases, there was a span of 13 bases. DNA of the CDR3: TGTGCCAGTAGTAAACACCGGGACTTTAGCAATCAGCCCCAGCATTTT. It specifies CASSKHRDFSNQPQHF.

The chain uses TRBV3-1 (or the pseudogene TRBV3-2) and TRBJ2-5, with D unclear. There are 15 residues in the CDR3. Trimming stripped 2 bases from V and 4 bases from J, with 14 bases between. The germline CDR1 and CDR2 sequences are LGHDT and YNNKEL (reference sequence). The CDR3 DNA follows: TGTGCCAGCAGCCAAACACGGGCCACCGCAGAGACCCAGTACTTC. It yields the protein CASSQTRATAETQYF.

V gene TRBV5-5 combines with J gene TRBJ2-7; TRBD1 matches at 8 bases. The CDR3 extends over 13 amino acids. The germline gives CDR1 SGHKS, CDR2 YYEKEE (reference sequence). Trimming took 3 bases from V and 6 from J; bases not matched to a gene: 5. The CDR3 DNA is TGTGCCAGCAGCTCGCCGACAGGGGCCGAGCAGTACTTC. Translating gives CASSSPTGAEQYF.

The V gene is TRBV6-1, the J gene TRBJ1-1, with TRBD1 as a possible D gene (5 bases). The CDR3 spans 15 residues. Germline CDR1 and CDR2: MNHNS and SASEGT. Trimming removed 1 base at V and 4 bases at J, with 13 bases between. CDR3 in DNA: TGTGCCAGCAGTGAAGAGGAGGGGTCGGGCACTGAAGCTTTCTTT. Protein product: CASSEEEGSGTEAFF.

The rearrangement joins TRBV19 to TRBJ2-5, with 7 nucleotides matching TRBD1. This CDR3 is built from 19 residues. The trim removed 3 bases at V and 5 bases at J, leaving 21 bases unmatched. CDR1 and CDR2 from the germline V gene are LNHDA and SQIVND (reference sequence). The CDR3 DNA is TGTGCCAGTAGTATCGGCCCTGAAGAGGGACAGCTCAAAGGGGAGACCCAGTACTTC. Translated, it gives CASSIGPEEGQLKGETQYF.

The chain recombines TRBV19 with TRBJ1-3; D is perhaps TRBD1 (6 bases). The CDR3 runs 15 residues. Trimming shortened V by 7 bases and J by 0 bases, and 13 bases separated the two germline ends. Per the germline V gene, CDR1 is LNHDA and CDR2 is SQIVND (reference sequence). The CDR3 DNA reads TGTGCCAGTATCAAGACAGGCCTCTCTGGAAACACCATATATTTT. Its translation: CASIKTGLSGNTIYF.

This clone has only a few counts. J is TRBJ2-5 and V is TRBV7-7, with D possibly being TRBD1 (6 bases). Trimming left V 4 bases short and J 5 bases short, with 26 bases between. Germline assignment: CDR1 SSHAT and CDR2 FNYEAQ (reference sequence). The CDR3 length is 18 residues. This chain's CDR3 is CASSSGRLVRGTLETQYF. Here the CDR3 DNA reads TGTGCCAGCAGCTCAGGTCGGCTGGTGAGGGGGACATTGGAGACCCAGTACTTC.

The genes are TRBV2 and TRBJ1-4, with D possibly matching TRBD1 (5 bases). The CDR3 is 13 residues long. CDR1 is SNHLY, CDR2 FYNNEI, per germline. V lost 8 bases and J 8 bases, leaving 15 bases between the germline ends. The CDR3 reads CASSPGTEEKLFF. CDR3 nucleotide sequence: TGTGCCAGCTCCCCCGGGACGGAAGAAAAACTGTTTTTT.

The V gene is TRBV6-5, the J gene TRBJ2-5, with D maybe TRBD2 (6 bases). V was cut by 2 bases and J by 0 bases, with 13 bases left in between. Germline V CDR1 and CDR2: MNHEY, SVGAGI. The CDR3 is made up of 16 amino acids. The CDR3 region is CASSYMAGRYQETQYF. For the CDR3, the DNA is TGTGCCAGCAGTTACATGGCAGGGAGGTACCAAGAGACCCAGTACTTC.

This clone has just a few counts. The chain recombines TRBV4-1 with TRBJ1-2; TRBD1 matches 8 bases. J lost 8 bases, V lost 3 bases, and 5 bases had no gene match. In germline, CDR1 is MGHRA, CDR2 YSYEKL. This CDR3 spans 13 amino acids. The CDR3 DNA is TGCGCCAGCAGCCACCAGGGGGCGCGGGGCTACACCTTC. Residues: CASSHQGARGYTF.

The V gene is TRBV3-1 (or the pseudogene TRBV3-2), the J gene TRBJ2-7; D remains unclear. This CDR3 region has 11 residues. Trimming cost V 5 bases and J 4 bases, with 6 bases left between them. Germline V gene lookup returns CDR1 LGHDT and CDR2 YNNKEL (reference sequence). The CDR3 nucleotides are TGTGCCAGCAGCGGCCCGTACGAGCAGTACTTC. Translation gives CASSGPYEQYF.

This sequence joins TRBV7-2 and TRBJ1-6; 7 positions match TRBD1. This CDR3 comprises 14 residues. Per the germline V gene, CDR1 is SGHTA and CDR2 is FQGNSA. V was pared by 1 base and J by 10 bases, with 4 bases of the junction left unmatched. CDR3 in DNA: TGTGCCAGCAGCTTAGACAGGGGAAGGTCACCCCTCCACTTT. Protein sequence: CASSLDRGRSPLHF.

The chain has TRBV12-3 or TRBV12-4 and TRBJ2-3; possible D gene TRBD1, 6 bases. This CDR3 is 13 amino acids long. V lost 3 bases and J 4 bases, leaving 8 bases between the germline ends. The chain's CDR3 is CASSFKGADTQYF. DNA of the CDR3: TGTGCCAGCAGTTTCAAGGGGGCAGATACGCAGTATTTT.

The chain employs TRBV5-4 and TRBJ2-5; D remains unclear. This CDR3 spans 14 amino acids. Trimming took 0 bases from V and 0 from J, leaving 6 bases between them. CDR1 and CDR2 from the germline V gene are SGHNT and YYREEE (reference sequence). CDR3 in amino acids: CASSLVANQETQYF. CDR3 in DNA: TGTGCCAGCAGCTTGGTGGCGAACCAAGAGACCCAGTACTTC.

The chain has TRBV9 and TRBJ2-3, with 11 bases aligning to TRBD2. Unmatched junction bases numbered 8, after V lost 3 bases and J lost 5 bases. Germline V gives CDR1 SGDLS, CDR2 YYNGEE. This CDR3 has 16 amino acids. The CDR3, as DNA: TGTGCCAGCAGCGCCGGGGCACTAGCGGGAGAAGATACGCAGTATTTT. It codes for CASSAGALAGEDTQYF. Looking up the rest from reference TRBV9 and TRBJ2-3 gives the full variable domain: DSGVTQTPKHLITATGQRVTLRCSPRSGDLSVYWYQQSLDQGLQFLIQYYNGEERAKGNILERFSAQQFPDLHSELNLSSLELGDSALYFCASSAGALAGEDTQYFGPGTRLTVL.

The V and J genes are TRBV12-3 or TRBV12-4 and TRBJ1-1, with D possibly matching TRBD1 (6 bases). This CDR3 is 13 amino acids long. With 3 bases removed from V and 7 bases from J, the gap between germline ends came to 12 bases. CDR3 protein: CASSFRGANEAFF. As DNA, the CDR3 is TGTGCCAGCAGTTTCCGGGGGGCAAATGAAGCTTTCTTT.

The rearrangement uses TRBV24-1 and TRBJ2-5; D not certain. Trimming took 3 bases from V and 9 from J, leaving 10 bases between them. Germline V gene data show CDR1 as KGHDR and CDR2 as SFDVKD. This CDR3 contains 12 residues. The CDR3 here is CATSDPGLAQYF. The DNA for the CDR3 is TGTGCCACCAGTGATCCAGGTCTAGCCCAGTACTTC.

V usage is TRBV21-1 and J usage is TRBJ2-2; TRBD2 was called by the table and not checked on the DNA. TRBV21-1 represents a pseudogene. The CDR3 has 18 residues. CDR3 sequence: CASSKKTSGRAGTGELFF. The CDR3 bases are TGTGCCAGCAGCAAAAAGACTAGCGGGAGGGCCGGCACCGGGGAGCTGTTTTTT.